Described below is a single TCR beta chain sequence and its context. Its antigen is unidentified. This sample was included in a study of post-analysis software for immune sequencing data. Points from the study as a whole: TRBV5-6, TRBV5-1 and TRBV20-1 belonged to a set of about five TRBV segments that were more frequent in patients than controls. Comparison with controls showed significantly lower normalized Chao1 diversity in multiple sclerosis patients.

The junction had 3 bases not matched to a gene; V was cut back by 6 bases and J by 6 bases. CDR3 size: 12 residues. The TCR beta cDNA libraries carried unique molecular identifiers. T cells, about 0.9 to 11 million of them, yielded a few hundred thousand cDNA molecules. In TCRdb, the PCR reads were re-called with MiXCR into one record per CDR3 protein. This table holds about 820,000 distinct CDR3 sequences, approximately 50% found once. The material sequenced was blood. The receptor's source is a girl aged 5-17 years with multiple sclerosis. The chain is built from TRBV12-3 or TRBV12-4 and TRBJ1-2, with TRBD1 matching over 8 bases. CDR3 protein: CASRGQVDGYTF. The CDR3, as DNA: TGTGCCAGCAGGGGACAGGTTGATGGCTACACCTTC.